These 21 T cell receptor beta chains were sequenced from one sample in a study of CD8 T cells in ankylosing spondylitis. Study observations and caveats: In ankylosing spondylitis blood, a motif of eight highly homologous TCR beta variants appeared characteristic.

In TCRdb, the 5' RACE reads were re-called with MiXCR into one record per CDR3 protein. The sample lists around 140,000 distinct CDR3 sequences; about a sixth were seen once. These receptors are not linked to any known antigen. Sequencing used blood, either unsorted or a sorted T cell fraction (not recorded which). The origin of the receptors is a male donor with ankylosing spondylitis.

V is TRBV29-1 and J is TRBJ2-7, with 9 nucleotides matching TRBD1. The CDR3 runs 14 residues. Germline V gene lookup returns CDR1 SQVTM and CDR2 ANQGSEA. V dropped 3 bases and J dropped 2; count of bases not matched to a gene: 5. The CDR3 DNA reads as TGCAGCGTTGAGGGGGACAGGGAGACCTACGAGCAGTACTTC. It specifies CSVEGDRETYEQYF.

This clonotype has just a few counts. V is TRBV7-9 and J is TRBJ2-1; 11 nucleotides agree with TRBD2. V lost 1 base to trimming and J lost 8 bases; unmatched junction nucleotides: 4. The CDR3 has 15 residues. In germline, CDR1 is SEHNR, CDR2 FQNEAQ (reference sequence). CDR3 sequence (DNA): TGTGCCAGCAGCTTAGTACTAGCGGGAGTTGATGAGCAGTTCTTC. This gives the protein CASSLVLAGVDEQFF.

This clonotype was detected ten times or more. The chain couples TRBV4-2 to TRBJ2-7, with 8 bases aligning to TRBD2. Trimming at V came to 1 base and at J to 3 bases, leaving 5 bases not matched to a gene. CDR1 LGHNA and CDR2 YNFKEQ come from the germline V gene. This CDR3 region has 15 residues. CDR3 DNA: TGTGCCAGCAGCCAAGGGAGGACTAGCTTCTACGAGCAGTACTTC. Its translation: CASSQGRTSFYEQYF.

This rearrangement joins TRBV6-5 to TRBJ2-3; maybe TRBD2 (7 bases). Germline V CDR1 and CDR2: MNHEY, SVGAGI. The CDR3 is 16 amino acids. V was cut by 2 bases and J by 0 bases, with 12 bases left in between. The CDR3 nucleotides read TGTGCCAGCAGTTACCTCGGCGGGGGCAGCACAGATACGCAGTATTTT. This sequence encodes CASSYLGGGSTDTQYF.

This clonotype was recorded many times. V usage is TRBV3-1 and J usage is TRBJ2-7; no clear D gene. Germline CDR1 and CDR2: LGHDT and YNNKEL (reference sequence). The CDR3 covers 11 residues. Deletions cut 1 base from V and 2 bases from J, with 0 bases between. The CDR3 bases are TGTGCCAGCAGCCAAGCCTACGAGCAGTACTTC. Protein sequence: CASSQAYEQYF.

The sample holds a few counts of this clonotype. This chain uses TRBV12-3 or TRBV12-4 with TRBJ2-1, with 9 bases lining up with TRBD2. J gave up 4 bases and V 7 bases, and 8 bases lay outside the gene matches. The CDR3 loop spans 15 amino acids. The CDR3 DNA reads as TGTGCCAGCACCTCCCCACTAGCGGGTTACAATGAGCAGTTCTTC. Translating gives CASTSPLAGYNEQFF.

V gene TRBV20-1 combines with J gene TRBJ2-1; 10 nucleotides match TRBD2. Germline trimming cut 5 bases from V and 0 bases from J; bases unmatched to any gene: 10. The CDR3 sequence is 17 residues long. CDR1 DFQATT and CDR2 SNEGSKA come from the germline V gene (reference sequence). This chain's CDR3 is CSAPPRASGSSYNEQFF. The CDR3 coding sequence is TGCAGTGCTCCCCCCCGGGCTAGCGGGAGCTCCTACAATGAGCAGTTCTTC.

CDR3 nucleotide sequence: TGTGCCAGCAGTGCCACAGGGTATCAGCCCCAGCATTTT. Its translation is CASSATGYQPQHF. This chain links TRBV12-3 or TRBV12-4 with TRBJ1-5; a possible D gene is TRBD1 (6 bases). V dropped 5 bases and J dropped 5 bases, with 10 bases sitting between them. This CDR3 has 13 amino acids.

This clonotype has only a few counts. J is TRBJ2-7 and V is TRBV12-3 or TRBV12-4; 7 positions match TRBD1. Unmatched junction bases numbered 6, after V lost 5 bases and J lost 5 bases. The CDR3 is 13 residues long. CDR3 protein: CASSPLTGDEQYF. The CDR3 DNA reads TGTGCCAGCAGTCCCCTTACAGGGGACGAGCAGTACTTC.

This clonotype was found a few times. The chain combines TRBV28 with TRBJ2-1, with a weak D call TRBD2 (5 bases). V shed 3 bases and J shed 7 bases, with 10 bases lying between them. Per germline, CDR1 MDHEN and CDR2 SYDVKM. The CDR3 sequence is 13 residues long. CDR3 bases: TGTGCCAGCAGTTTTCGGGGTCCGAATGAGCAGTTCTTC. Its protein is CASSFRGPNEQFF.

CDR3 DNA sequence: TGTGCCAGCAGTTTAGTCAGTTCGAATGAGCAGTTCTTC. Residues: CASSLVSSNEQFF. The chain has TRBV27 and TRBJ2-1; D gene uncertain. The CDR3 is 13 amino acids. V lost 2 bases, J lost 7 bases, and 9 bases lay in between. The germline V gene has CDR1 MNHEY and CDR2 SMNVEV (reference sequence).

The gene calls are TRBV9 and TRBJ1-1; D uncertain. Trimming stripped 0 bases from V and 4 bases from J, with 10 bases between. The germline V gene encodes CDR1 SGDLS and CDR2 YYNGEE. The CDR3 is made up of 14 amino acids. The CDR3 DNA reads TGTGCCAGCAGCGTAGGACACCCCAGCACTGAAGCTTTCTTT. Protein sequence: CASSVGHPSTEAFF.

The chain links TRBV12-3 or TRBV12-4 to TRBJ2-5, with 8 bases aligning to TRBD2. J lost 0 bases, V lost 6 bases, and 6 bases had no gene match. The CDR3 extends over 15 amino acids. The CDR3 region has the DNA TGTGCCAGCAGCCAAATACTAGCGGACCAAGAGACCCAGTACTTC. Translation gives CASSQILADQETQYF.

The table lists this clonotype with a few counts. The V gene is TRBV6-1, the J gene TRBJ1-3; D gene uncertain. Trimming took 8 bases from V and 0 from J, leaving 14 bases between them. From germline, CDR1 is MNHNS and CDR2 SASEGT. This CDR3 is 15 amino acids long. CDR3 region: CASYSPTDSGNTIYF. In DNA form, the CDR3 reads TGTGCCAGCTACAGCCCCACAGACTCTGGAAACACCATATATTTT.

This clonotype was observed a few times. This chain joins TRBV12-3 or TRBV12-4 and TRBJ1-1; 11 bases fit TRBD1. Losses at the gene ends were 7 bases for V and 5 bases for J; bases not matched to a gene: 6. This CDR3 has 14 amino acids. The CDR3 DNA sequence: TGTGCCAGCACGGGACAGGGGGGAGGTACTGAAGCTTTCTTT. This sequence encodes CASTGQGGGTEAFF.

This chain links TRBV4-3 with TRBJ2-7; TRBD1 matches 11 bases. The CDR3 has 13 amino acids. V shed 3 bases, J shed 6 bases, and the junction held 1 base outside the gene matches. CDR1 and CDR2 from the germline V gene are LGHNA and YSLEER. The CDR3 region is CASSQGQGVEQYF. DNA for the CDR3: TGCGCCAGCAGCCAGGGACAGGGGGTCGAGCAGTACTTC.

The J gene is TRBJ2-1, the V gene TRBV9, with 7 bases matching TRBD1. Trimming at V came to 5 bases and at J to 2 bases, leaving 7 bases not matched to a gene. This CDR3 comprises 15 residues. Germline V lookup: CDR1 SGDLS, CDR2 YYNGEE. The CDR3 here is CASRGSGQAYNEQFF. The CDR3 nucleotides are TGTGCCAGCAGGGGGTCCGGACAGGCCTACAATGAGCAGTTCTTC.

This chain uses TRBV29-1 with TRBJ1-4; D may be TRBD1 (5 bases). V shed 3 bases and J shed 13 bases, with 18 bases lying between them. The CDR3 totals 13 residues. CDR1 is SQVTM, CDR2 ANQGSEA, per germline. CDR3 coding DNA: TGCAGCGTTGATGGTTGGGGCGAGGACGGACTGTTTTTT. Encoded protein: CSVDGWGEDGLFF.

This clonotype was picked up a small number of times. The chain has TRBV12-3 or TRBV12-4 and TRBJ2-7; TRBD1 matches 10 bases. This CDR3 has 16 amino acids. With 6 bases clipped from V and 3 bases from J, the junction kept 11 bases outside the gene matches. Here the CDR3 reads CASSVTGTGDLYEQYF. As DNA, the CDR3 is TGTGCCAGCAGCGTTACCGGGACAGGGGATCTCTACGAGCAGTACTTC.

The table lists this clonotype with a few counts. The chain combines TRBV5-1 with TRBJ2-7, with TRBD1 identical over 10 bases. The V gene's germline CDR1 is SGHRS and CDR2 YFSETQ. The junction had 9 bases not matched to a gene; V was cut back by 0 bases and J by 3 bases. This CDR3 is built from 17 residues. CDR3: CASSLASADRGVYEQYF. CDR3 DNA: TGCGCCAGCAGCTTGGCCTCGGCGGACAGGGGGGTCTACGAGCAGTACTTC.

This clonotype occurred many times. The V call is TRBV5-1, the J call TRBJ2-7, with no clear D. Germline V gene data show CDR1 as SGHRS and CDR2 as YFSETQ. The CDR3 is 13 residues long. Trimming removed 2 bases from V and 4 bases from J, with 10 bases in between. The DNA for the CDR3 is TGCGCCAGCAGCTTCGGAACCCGATACGAGCAGTACTTC. Its translation is CASSFGTRYEQYF.